This is a list of T cell receptor beta chains from one sample in a study of T-cell memory formation after mild COVID-19. TCRdb redid the calling of the 5' RACE reads with MiXCR, one entry per CDR3 protein. The sample yields about 150,000 distinct CDR3 sequences, more than 14% seen once. Sequenced sample: PBMCs or a T cell subset sorted from them (not recorded which). Receptors were obtained from an adult woman who had mild COVID-19 (a few samples of this study predate the infection). Cell type and time point are not known. Both conserved end residues are part of each CDR3. A D gene is named only where the DNA matches it firmly. Clone size is stated in some rows and not others, as once, few, many or a class when expanded.

D	size	V	J	length	CDR3	DNA
NA	few	TRBV15	TRBJ2-3	17	CATSRAGLLSLTDTQYF	TGTGCCACCAGCAGAGCGGGACTCCTGAGCCTCACAGATACGCAGTATTTT
TRBD1	NA	TRBV5-4	TRBJ2-1	15	CASSQTGQGVWEQFF	TGTGCCAGCAGCCAAACGGGACAGGGGGTATGGGAGCAGTTCTTC
TRBD1	NA	TRBV5-6	TRBJ1-5	15	CASSTGGAGNQPQHF	TGTGCCAGCAGCACAGGGGGCGCAGGCAATCAGCCCCAGCATTTT
NA	NA	TRBV7-2	TRBJ2-1	11	CASSFPGPEFF	TGTGCCAGCAGCTTCCCGGGGCCTGAGTTCTTC
NA	NA	TRBV7-2	TRBJ2-4	16	CASSLVVWQVNAIQYF	TGTGCCAGCAGCTTAGTGGTTTGGCAGGTTAATGCCATTCAGTACTTC
NA	NA	TRBV29-1	TRBJ2-5	14	CSVEDYTAFETQYF	TGCAGCGTTGAAGATTACACGGCGTTCGAGACCCAGTACTTC
TRBD1	NA	TRBV7-9	TRBJ2-6	18	CASSLGDREISGANVLTF	TGTGCCAGCAGCTTAGGGGACAGGGAAATCTCTGGGGCCAACGTCCTGACTTTC
NA	few	TRBV7-2	TRBJ2-1	11	CASNWVGWQFF	TGTGCCAGCAACTGGGTGGGATGGCAGTTCTTC
NA	NA	TRBV5-1	TRBJ2-5	15	CASSLAGGGKETQYF	TGCGCCAGCAGCTTGGCGGGTGGCGGAAAAGAGACCCAGTACTTC
TRBD2	NA	TRBV24-1	TRBJ2-1	17	CATSDGTSGRAMGEQFF	TGTGCCACCAGTGATGGGACTAGCGGGAGGGCCATGGGTGAGCAGTTCTTC
TRBD2	once	TRBV12-3/TRBV12-4	TRBJ2-1	14	CASSSSGRADEQFF	TGTGCCAGCAGTTCTAGCGGGAGGGCTGATGAGCAGTTCTTC
NA	once	TRBV30	TRBJ2-2	16	CAWSVPAGSNTGELFF	TGTGCCTGGAGTGTACCGGCAGGGTCGAACACCGGGGAGCTGTTTTTT
NA	NA	TRBV13	TRBJ2-3	11	CASSASDTQYF	TGTGCCAGCAGCGCCTCAGATACGCAGTATTTT
NA	NA	TRBV7-3	TRBJ2-3	15	CASSLGGQLLDTQYF	TGTGCCAGCAGCTTGGGGGGACAGCTCTTAGATACGCAGTATTTT
TRBD2	few	TRBV20-1	TRBJ2-3	17	CSARASGRARGTDTQYF	TGCAGTGCTAGGGCTAGCGGGAGGGCAAGAGGCACAGATACGCAGTATTTT
NA	NA	TRBV12-3/TRBV12-4	TRBJ2-7	16	CASSFLGGLTLYEQYF	TGTGCCAGCAGTTTTCTTGGGGGGCTAACCCTCTACGAGCAGTACTTC
NA	few	TRBV5-1	TRBJ1-1	14	CASSRSQENTEAFF	TGCGCCAGCAGCCGCAGCCAGGAGAACACTGAAGCTTTCTTT
NA	NA	TRBV12-3/TRBV12-4	TRBJ2-1	13	CASSLTEDNEQFF	TGTGCCAGCAGTTTAACAGAAGACAATGAGCAGTTCTTC
NA	few	TRBV5-1	TRBJ2-5	14	CASSLLNARETQYF	TGCGCCAGCAGCTTGCTCAATGCGCGGGAGACCCAGTACTTC
NA	NA	TRBV7-3	TRBJ2-2	16	CASSLVAPGNTGELFF	TGTGCCAGCAGCCTCGTGGCCCCGGGGAACACCGGGGAGCTGTTTTTT
NA	NA	TRBV3-1	TRBJ1-1	11	CASRGFGEAFF	TGTGCCAGCAGGGGGTTTGGAGAAGCTTTCTTT
NA	few	TRBV7-6	TRBJ2-1	15	CASSHPRDSYNEQFF	TGTGCCAGCAGCCACCCCCGGGACTCCTACAATGAGCAGTTCTTC
NA	NA	TRBV19	TRBJ2-7	11	CASSIVGEQYF	TGTGCCAGTAGTATTGTTGGCGAGCAGTACTTC
NA	many	TRBV7-2	TRBJ2-7	13	CASSFNVGYEQYF	TGTGCCAGCAGCTTCAACGTAGGTTACGAGCAGTACTTC
TRBD2	NA	TRBV12-3/TRBV12-4	TRBJ2-3	15	CASTPLAGNTDTQYF	TGTGCCAGCACCCCCCTAGCGGGAAACACAGATACGCAGTATTTT